These 8 T cell receptor beta chains were sequenced from one sample in a study of T cells after yellow fever vaccination (dated by TCRdb to 2018 to 2020). Preparation of the library involved 5' RACE. The data were produced on an Illumina HiSeq 2500. Through fastp at Q25 and MiXCR, TCRdb rebuilt clones from the public reads, retaining in-frame beta chains. Each CDR3 protein gets just one entry, which takes the most common genes and DNA from the rows behind it. The table for this sample lists nearly 350,000 distinct CDR3 sequences; 7% to 9% of them were counted only once. Under 20% of the sample rests with the top ten. The sample's treatment or condition label, decoded: live attenuated yellow fever vaccine strain. Sequencing was performed on PBMCs, taken about 41 days after the first yellow fever vaccination. Receptors originate from a man between 18 and 29 years old who received the YFV17D yellow fever vaccine.

This clonotype was observed a handful of times. This chain uses TRBV21-1 with TRBJ1-1. TRBV21-1 is tagged as a pseudogene. The CDR3 sequence is 18 residues long. CDR3 sequence reads: CASSKVGPTAGGNTEAFF. CDR3 in DNA: TGTGCCAGCAGCAAAGTAGGGCCCACAGCGGGGGGAAACACTGAAGCTTTCTTT.

V usage is TRBV24-1 and J usage is TRBJ2-3, with D tentatively TRBD1 or TRBD2 (5 bases each). This CDR3 has 16 amino acids. V dropped 2 bases and J dropped 0 bases, with 11 bases sitting between them. Looked up from germline, CDR1 is KGHDR and CDR2 is SFDVKD. The CDR3 nucleotides are TGTGCCACCAGTGATTCCGGGACGGCTAGCACAGATACGCAGTATTTT. Translation: CATSDSGTASTDTQYF.

This clonotype was seen more than once but under ten times. V usage is TRBV12-3 or TRBV12-4 and J usage is TRBJ1-1; D ambiguous. The CDR3 has 14 residues. V was pared by 6 bases and J by 1 base, with 12 bases between. CDR3 region: CASSRHPGNTEAFF. CDR3 coding DNA: TGTGCCAGCAGCCGACACCCGGGGAACACTGAAGCTTTCTTT.

V is TRBV9 and J is TRBJ2-3; tentative D call: TRBD2 (5 bases). Germline V gene sequence: CDR1 SGDLS, CDR2 YYNGEE. The CDR3 sequence is 16 residues long. The V end was cut by 6 bases, the J end by 4 bases, with 21 bases between. The CDR3 spells CASKSGSDLRADTQYF. CDR3 sequence (DNA): TGTGCCAGCAAGTCGGGATCCGACCTGCGTGCAGATACGCAGTATTTT.

This sequence joins TRBV7-8 and TRBJ2-1; possibly TRBD2 for D (5 bases). Germline CDR1 is SGHVS and CDR2 is FQNEAQ. V lost 4 bases, J lost 6 bases, and 16 bases lay in between. This CDR3 has 15 residues. The CDR3 nucleotides read TGTGCCAGCAGCTCCAAAGAGGGCATCTCCAATGAGCAGTTCTTC. This translates into CASSSKEGISNEQFF. Full variable domain (rest looked up from reference TRBV7-8 and TRBJ2-1): GAGVSQSPRYKVAKRGQDVALRCDPISGHVSLFWYQQALGQGPEFLTYFQNEAQLDKSGLPSDRFFAERPEGSVSTLKIQRTQQEDSAVYLCASSSKEGISNEQFFGPGTRLTVL.

The chain combines TRBV29-1 with TRBJ2-7; no firm D call. Germline-derived CDR1 and CDR2 are SQVTM and ANQGSEA. V lost 0 bases to trimming and J lost 4 bases, with 10 bases between them. This CDR3 contains 13 residues. The CDR3, as DNA: TGCAGCGTTGAAGAGCAGGTTGGGTACGAGCAGTACTTC. Amino acid sequence: CSVEEQVGYEQYF.

The sample holds many counts of this clonotype. V gene TRBV12-3 or TRBV12-4 combines with J gene TRBJ1-5; D unresolved. V was cut by 1 base and J by 5 bases, with 6 bases left in between. This CDR3 has 13 amino acids. The CDR3 region has the DNA TGTGCCAGCAGTTTAGGCAGAGATCAGCCCCAGCATTTT. It specifies CASSLGRDQPQHF.

The J gene is TRBJ2-1, the V gene TRBV12-3 or TRBV12-4; D call uncertain. Trimming took off 5 bases at V and 7 bases at J, with 9 bases between the two ends. The CDR3 is made up of 12 amino acids. CDR3 region: CASSEYTNEQFF. CDR3 in DNA: TGTGCCAGCAGTGAATACACGAATGAGCAGTTCTTC.